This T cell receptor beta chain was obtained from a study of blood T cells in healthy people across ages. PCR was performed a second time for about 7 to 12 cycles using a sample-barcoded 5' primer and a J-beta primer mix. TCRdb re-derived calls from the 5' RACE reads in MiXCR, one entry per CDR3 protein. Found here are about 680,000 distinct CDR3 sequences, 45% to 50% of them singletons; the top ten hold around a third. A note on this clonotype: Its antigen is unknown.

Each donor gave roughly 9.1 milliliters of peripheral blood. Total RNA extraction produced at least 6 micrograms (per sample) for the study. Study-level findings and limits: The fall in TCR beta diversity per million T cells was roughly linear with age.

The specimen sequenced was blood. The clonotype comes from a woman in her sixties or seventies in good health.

The CDR3 DNA follows: TGTGCCAGCAGCAAATACTGGCGGGAGCTGAATACGCAGTATTTT. Amino acids: CASSKYWRELNTQYF. The genes are TRBV21-1 and TRBJ2-3; the DNA was not used to check the table's D call, TRBD2. TRBV21-1 is marked as a pseudogene. The CDR3 contains 15 residues.